Listed below are T cell receptor beta chains from one sample, sequenced in a study of tumor-infiltrating lymphocytes in primary liver carcinoma. TCRdb itself ran the multiplex PCR reads through MiXCR, one entry per CDR3 protein. Of fewer than 350,000 distinct CDR3 sequences listed, 65% are singletons. The sequenced sample consisted of peripheral blood. The receptors derive from a man aged 35-49 years with primary liver carcinoma and hepatitis B virus infection. CDR3s include the opening cysteine and the closing phenylalanine or tryptophan.

>TRBV12-3/TRBV12-4|TRBJ1-1
CASSFGGPVTETFF
>TRBV4-2|TRBJ1-5
CANSQEWKSNQPQHF
>TRBV28|TRBJ2-1
CASSRGQRGNEQFF
>TRBV5-1|TRBJ2-5
CASSLGGAQETQYF
>TRBV6-2/TRBV6-3|TRBJ2-3
CASSSPRDSEAQYF
>TRBV28|TRBJ2-7
CASSNRGLTSYEQYF
>TRBV5-6|TRBJ1-1
CASSLETGNTEVFF
>TRBV5-1|TRBJ2-1
CASSRGGTSAYNEQFF
>TRBV7-8|TRBJ1-1
CASSLAFNINTKAFF
>TRBV28|TRBJ2-3
CASSLTRHTQYF
>TRBV28|TRBJ1-3
CASSSRIGGYGNTIYF
>TRBV11-1|TRBJ2-1
CANSLARESNEHFF
>TRBV11-2|TRBJ2-1
CASSFGGGLYKEQFF
>TRBV7-8|TRBJ1-1
CASSTLRIGWGTEAFF
>TRBV5-1|TRBJ2-3
CASSFRVSTDTQYF
>TRBV4-2|TRBJ2-3
CARSQEGTSGRDTQYF
>TRBV11-1|TRBJ2-7
CASPRLDNYEQYF
>TRBV6-6|TRBJ2-1
CAVTREGNEQFF
>TRBV28|TRBJ1-1
CASSFGGANAEALF
>TRBV2|TRBJ2-5
CASSGGDTETQYF
>TRBV5-1|TRBJ2-5
CASRPGQGSETQYF
>TRBV11-1|TRBJ2-3
CASSPWLPGTDTQYF
>TRBV11-2|TRBJ1-4
CASSDRQTHGIEKLFF
>TRBV29-1|TRBJ2-7
CSVEDLGGSSFEQYF
>TRBV5-5|TRBJ2-3
CASSIGEAGTDTQYF
>TRBV6-1|TRBJ2-1
CASSDSLAGAYNEQFF
>TRBV11-2|TRBJ2-1
CASSLELLGRLFYNERFF
>TRBV19|TRBJ2-1
CASRAASGSSYNEQFF
>TRBV10-3|TRBJ2-3
CAISEGAGAQYF
>TRBV11-3|TRBJ2-2
CASSLARSTGELFF
>TRBV5-6|TRBJ2-3
CASSQPGPPDTQYF
>TRBV6-1|TRBJ2-1
CASSETRGIAGDERFF
>TRBV11-2|TRBJ2-7
CANSLDLISGKVNEQYF
>TRBV12-3/TRBV12-4|TRBJ2-3
CASVASGITDTQYF
>TRBV5-1|TRBJ2-7
CASNPGGQGPYEQYF
>TRBV6-5|TRBJ2-2
CASSYSSSGRLTVRGAVF
>TRBV29-1|TRBJ2-1
CSVEGPPRDEQFF
>TRBV6-5|TRBJ2-2
CASSYDGPTRELFF
>TRBV4-1|TRBJ2-3
CASSYRVLSTDTQYF
>TRBV10-3|TRBJ1-4
CAISEGRIGNGKLSF